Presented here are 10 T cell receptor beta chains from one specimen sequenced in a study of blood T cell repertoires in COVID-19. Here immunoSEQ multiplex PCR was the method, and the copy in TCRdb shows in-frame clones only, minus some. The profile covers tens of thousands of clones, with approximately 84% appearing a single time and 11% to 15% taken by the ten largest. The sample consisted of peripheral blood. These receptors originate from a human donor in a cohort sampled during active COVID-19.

CDR3 in DNA: TGTGCCAGCAGCCATACGACAGGAGGCCAAGAGACCCAGTACTTC. This sequence encodes CASSHTTGGQETQYF. The chain is built from TRBV3-1 (or the pseudogene TRBV3-2) and TRBJ2-5; D possibly corresponds to TRBD1 (6 bases). The CDR3 length is 15 residues. The V end was cut by 3 bases, the J end by 1 base, with 12 bases between. Germline V gives CDR1 LGHDT, CDR2 YNNKEL (reference sequence).

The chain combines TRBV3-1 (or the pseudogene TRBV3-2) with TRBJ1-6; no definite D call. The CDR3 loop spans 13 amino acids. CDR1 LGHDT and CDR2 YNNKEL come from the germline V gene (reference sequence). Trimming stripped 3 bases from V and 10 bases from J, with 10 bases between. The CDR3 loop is CASSQERLSPLHF. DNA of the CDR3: TGTGCCAGCAGCCAGGAGAGATTATCACCCCTCCACTTT.

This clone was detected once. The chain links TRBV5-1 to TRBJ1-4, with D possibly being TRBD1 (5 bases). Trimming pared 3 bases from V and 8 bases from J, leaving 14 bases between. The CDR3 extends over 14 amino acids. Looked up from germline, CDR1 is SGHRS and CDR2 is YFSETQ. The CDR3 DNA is TGCGCCAGCAGCTCCGGGCAGGGTAGCGAAAAACTGTTTTTT. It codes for CASSSGQGSEKLFF.

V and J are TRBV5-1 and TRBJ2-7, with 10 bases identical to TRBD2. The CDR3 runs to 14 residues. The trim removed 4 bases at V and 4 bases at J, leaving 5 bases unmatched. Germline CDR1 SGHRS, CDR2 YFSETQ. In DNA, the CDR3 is TGCGCCAGCAGCGTTTCTAGCGGGAGTTACGAGCAGTACTTC. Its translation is CASSVSSGSYEQYF.

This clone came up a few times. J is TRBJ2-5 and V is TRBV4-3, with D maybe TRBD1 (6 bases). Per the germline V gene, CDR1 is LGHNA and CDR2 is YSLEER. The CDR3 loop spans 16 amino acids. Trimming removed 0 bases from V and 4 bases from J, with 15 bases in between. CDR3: CASSQDFRAGVETQYF. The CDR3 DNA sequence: TGCGCCAGCAGCCAAGATTTTAGGGCAGGGGTAGAGACCCAGTACTTC.

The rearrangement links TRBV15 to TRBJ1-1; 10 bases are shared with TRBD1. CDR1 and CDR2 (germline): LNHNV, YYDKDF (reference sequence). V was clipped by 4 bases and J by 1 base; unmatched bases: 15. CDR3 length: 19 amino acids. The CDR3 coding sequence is TGTGCCACCAGCACCCCCCGAAAGGGACAGGGGCCGAAGAACACTGAAGCTTTCTTT. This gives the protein CATSTPRKGQGPKNTEAFF. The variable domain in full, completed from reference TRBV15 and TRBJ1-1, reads DAMVIQNPRYQVTQFGKPVTLSCSQTLNHNVMYWYQQKSSQAPKLLFHYYDKDFNNEADTPDNFQSRRPNTSFCFLDIRSPGLGDTAMYLCATSTPRKGQGPKNTEAFFGQGTRLTVV.

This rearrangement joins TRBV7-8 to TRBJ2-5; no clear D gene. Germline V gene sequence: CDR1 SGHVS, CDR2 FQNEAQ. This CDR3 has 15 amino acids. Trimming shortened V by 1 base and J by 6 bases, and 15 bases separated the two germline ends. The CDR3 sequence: CASSLGGHGGKTQYF. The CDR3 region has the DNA TGTGCCAGCAGCTTAGGCGGTCACGGCGGTAAGACCCAGTACTTC. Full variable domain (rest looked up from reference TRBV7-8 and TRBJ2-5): GAGVSQSPRYKVAKRGQDVALRCDPISGHVSLFWYQQALGQGPEFLTYFQNEAQLDKSGLPSDRFFAERPEGSVSTLKIQRTQQEDSAVYLCASSLGGHGGKTQYFGPGTRLLVL.

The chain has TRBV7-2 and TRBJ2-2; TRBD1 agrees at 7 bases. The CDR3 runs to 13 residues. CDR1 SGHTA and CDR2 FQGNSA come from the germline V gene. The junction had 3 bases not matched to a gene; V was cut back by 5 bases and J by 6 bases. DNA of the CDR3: TGTGCCAGCAGCGCCACAGGGGCCGGGGAGCTGTTTTTT. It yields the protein CASSATGAGELFF.

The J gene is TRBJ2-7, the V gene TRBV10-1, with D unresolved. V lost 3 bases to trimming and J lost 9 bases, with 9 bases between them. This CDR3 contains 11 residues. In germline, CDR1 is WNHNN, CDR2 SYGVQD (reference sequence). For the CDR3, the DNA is TGCGCCAGCAGTGATGCCCCCGGGCAGTACTTC. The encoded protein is CASSDAPGQYF.

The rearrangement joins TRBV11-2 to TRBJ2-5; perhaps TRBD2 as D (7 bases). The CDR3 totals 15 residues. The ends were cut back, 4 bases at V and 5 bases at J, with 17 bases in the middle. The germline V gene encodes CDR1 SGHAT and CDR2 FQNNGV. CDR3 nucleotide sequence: TGTGCCAGCAGCTCGCATGGGGGGGCGCACGAGACCCAGTACTTC. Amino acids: CASSSHGGAHETQYF.